This T cell receptor beta chain was documented in a study of blood T cells in healthy people across ages. CDR3 length equals 15 residues. Trimming took off 5 bases at V and 7 bases at J, with 23 bases between the two ends. Per germline, CDR1 DFQATT and CDR2 SNEGSKA (reference sequence). It was with a sample-barcoded 5' primer and a J-beta primer mix that a second PCR of about 6 to 12 cycles was run. TCRdb reprocessed the 5' RACE reads via MiXCR and lists one record per CDR3 protein. The table includes some 370,000 distinct CDR3 sequences, 45% to 65% detected once. The TCR comes from a man aged 60 to 69 in good health. The V gene is TRBV20-1, the J gene TRBJ1-2; D is undetermined. Material for sequencing was blood. Here the CDR3 reads CSALAPTSSDGGYTF. CDR3 DNA: TGCAGTGCTCTTGCGCCGACTTCTTCGGATGGTGGCTACACCTTC.